The present T cell receptor (beta chain) was sequenced within a study of T cell responses to AZD1222 COVID-19 vaccine. General study results and limits: A reported finding is that nearly half of spike-specific TCRs target unmutated variant regions.

This clone was observed a handful of times. Antigen specificity is unknown. The method was immunoSEQ multiplex PCR; TCRdb's version includes in-frame clones alone and lacks a portion of them. Among 84,000 or so clones listed, roughly 90% were seen once. Unmatched junction bases numbered 6, after V lost 0 bases and J lost 2 bases. From germline, CDR1 is SGHDT and CDR2 YYEEEE. CDR3 length equals 16 residues. J is TRBJ2-5 and V is TRBV5-6; TRBD2 agrees at 8 bases. This receptor was obtained from an adult in good health. Sample: peripheral blood, taken on day 0 of MenACWY control vaccination. The CDR3 loop reads CASSLGVTSGQETQYF. CDR3 DNA sequence: TGTGCCAGCAGCTTGGGAGTTACTAGCGGACAAGAGACCCAGTACTTC.